This T cell receptor beta chain was identified in a study of blood T cell repertoires in COVID-19. Looking at the study overall: Italy, Spain and the United States were the sources of the convalescent and acute COVID-19 samples.

Per the authors' pipeline: The authors estimated nucleated cell counts from reference gene primer amplification. The data were produced by immunoSEQ multiplex PCR, yet TCRdb's version contains in-frame clones alone and is incomplete. The DNA was the basis for D and trimming; V, J and clone size are from that table. The sample lists fewer than 250,000 clones; approximately 91% were seen once. V was pared by 2 bases and J by 5 bases, with 4 bases of the junction left unmatched. There are 15 residues in the CDR3. Germline CDR1 reads SGHTA; CDR2 reads FQGNSA. Sequenced sample: peripheral blood. The TCR originated in a man aged 25 to 45 with COVID-19, enrolled during active disease. The rearrangement uses TRBV7-2 and TRBJ2-1, with TRBD2 matching 9 bases. In DNA form, the CDR3 reads TGTGCCAGCAGCTTAAGGCGGGGGGGAGACAATGAGCAGTTCTTC. Its protein is CASSLRRGGDNEQFF.